This T cell receptor (beta chain) was sequenced for a study of blood T cell repertoires in COVID-19. Germline V gene sequence: CDR1 SGHAT, CDR2 FQNNGV. CDR3 length: 16 amino acids. Trimming removed 0 bases from V and 8 bases from J; junction bases left unmatched: 8. Those enrolled in Seattle joined during active infection and were followed longitudinally afterward. Method: immunoSEQ multiplex PCR; TCRdb's copy keeps in-frame clones and lacks some. The repertoire includes about 420,000 clones, around nine tenths of them detected once, and 0.8% to 0.9% sits in the top ten. The sequenced sample was peripheral blood. The sequence came from a man younger than 30 with COVID-19, enrolled during active disease. The chain combines TRBV11-2 with TRBJ2-1, with TRBD2 matching 9 bases. The CDR3 region is CASSLDRGGRAYEQFF. The CDR3 DNA follows: TGTGCCAGCAGCTTAGATCGGGGCGGGAGGGCCTATGAGCAGTTCTTC.